This TCR beta chain stems from a study of blood T cell repertoires in COVID-19. Assignment of participants to cohorts was predicated upon participant-reported clinical history. V lost 5 bases and J lost 12; bases outside the gene matches: 10. The germline V gene has CDR1 SGHRS and CDR2 YFSETQ. This CDR3 region has 13 residues. Generated by immunoSEQ multiplex PCR, the TCRdb table keeps only in-frame clones and is missing some. Here the sample spans 150,000 to 200,000 clones, 88% being singletons. This clonotype was sampled from a woman aged 18-29 years who had recovered from COVID-19. Sequencing was done on a sample of PBMCs or T cells enriched from blood (not recorded which). The chain employs TRBV5-1 and TRBJ1-1; 10 nucleotides line up with TRBD1. DNA of the CDR3: TGCGCCAGCAGGGATCAGCGGGACAGGGGTTCTTTCTTT. Translating it yields CASRDQRDRGSFF.